Given below is one TCR beta chain in context. The specificity of this receptor is unknown. No much larger clone exists at a distance of one base, and base qualities are not known. The CDR1 and CDR2 encoded by the germline V gene (reference sequence) are MNHEY and SMNVEV. Its CDR3 holds 14 amino acids, cysteine through phenylalanine. Only the CDR3 part of the read is kept: 42 bases, read in frame from the first base. V is cut by 4 bases and J by 4 bases, and the space between the germline ends is 8 bases. This specimen belongs to a study of PD-1 blockade in mismatch repair-deficient tumors listed by TCRdb under 2017. For the wider study: The trial enrolled some 82 consecutive patients with 12 mismatch repair-deficient cancer types between 2013 and September 2016, all previously treated and progressing. Deep sequencing of TCR CDR3 regions was used to track tumor-associated T cell clones in peripheral blood of patients responding to PD-1 blockade.

What the study reported, not specific to this receptor: Rapid expansion after pembrolizumab followed by contraction, generally before radiologic responses, was shown by tumor-resident clones, which were often undetectable in blood before treatment.

Mismatch repair deficiency was established in every enrolled patient by polymerase chain reaction or immunohistochemistry. TCR sequencing was performed for a few patients who responded to pembrolizumab therapy. The phase II trial prospectively tested pembrolizumab PD-1 blockade in advanced mismatch repair-deficient cancers regardless of tissue of origin. Peripheral blood T cell samples were serially collected before and at multiple times after PD-1 blockade was started. The timing of each blood sample was reported as weeks after the first dose of pembrolizumab. Library preparation employed the immunoSEQ multiplex PCR assay. Here the immuneACCESS table is served through TCRdb, limited to in-frame sequences with V and J called. Missing clones are a known gap in these copies; in checked studies unresolved V genes cover under half, and the rest lacks a known reason. Present in this sample are tens of thousands of clones, around four fifths of which were seen just once. Nearly 5.5% of the sample comes from the top ten.

The TCR was taken from an adult with mismatch repair-deficient cancer. The rearranged chain carries TRBV27 and TRBJ2-6; too little of a D gene remains to name it. Sequencing was performed on peripheral blood, taken 2 weeks after starting pembrolizumab. In nucleotides, the sequence is TGTGCCAGCAGTTCCATAAACGGGGCCAACGTCCTGACTTTC. Translated, it reads CASSSINGANVLTF.